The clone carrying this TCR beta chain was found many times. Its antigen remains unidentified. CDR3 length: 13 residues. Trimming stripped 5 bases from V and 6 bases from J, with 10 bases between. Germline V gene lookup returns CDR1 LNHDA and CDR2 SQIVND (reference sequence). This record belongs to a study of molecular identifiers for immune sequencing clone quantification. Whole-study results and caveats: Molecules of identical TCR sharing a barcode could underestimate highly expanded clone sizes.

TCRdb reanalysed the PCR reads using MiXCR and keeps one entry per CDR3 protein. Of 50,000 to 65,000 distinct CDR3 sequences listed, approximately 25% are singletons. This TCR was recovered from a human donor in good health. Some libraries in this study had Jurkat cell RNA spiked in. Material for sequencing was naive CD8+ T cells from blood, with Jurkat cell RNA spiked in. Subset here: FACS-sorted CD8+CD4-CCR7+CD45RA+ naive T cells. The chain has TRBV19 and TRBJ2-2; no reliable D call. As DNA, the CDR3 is TGTGCCAGTAGTGTTGAAGGGTCCGGGGAGCTGTTTTTT. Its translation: CASSVEGSGELFF.